The rows below give T cell receptor beta chains drawn from one sample of a study of cytotoxic CD8 clonotypes in ibrutinib-treated CLL. TCRdb's table, derived via immunoSEQ multiplex PCR, lists solely in-frame clones and lacks some. Here the sample spans more than 85,000 clones, roughly four fifths being singletons. The sample in question was PBMCs, obtained after 24 months of ibrutinib treatment. The source of these receptors is a human donor with chronic lymphocytic leukemia. Each CDR3 is given without its conserved first and last residue. The order of the fields is CDR3 protein, V gene.

CDR3aa: ASSPRGTGGSNTEAF
v_gene: TRBV5-8

CDR3aa: ASSREGAGSSGNTIY
v_gene: TRBV5-1

CDR3aa: ASSSDTEAF
v_gene: TRBV6-6

CDR3aa: ASRNRAGNTIY
v_gene: TRBV6-1

CDR3aa: ASSSIAGLTDTQY
v_gene: TRBV27

CDR3aa: ASSDGQTYQPQH
v_gene: TRBV6-1

CDR3aa: ASNVGLDKNIQY
v_gene: TRBV19

CDR3aa: ASRTGHLNTEAF
v_gene: TRBV5-1

CDR3aa: ASSKTSGPNTEAF
v_gene: TRBV7-9

CDR3aa: ASSQDWNLGNYGYT
v_gene: TRBV4-1